This T cell receptor beta chain originates from a study of T-cell reconstitution after alpha-beta-depleted transplantation in children. Unique molecular identifiers were incorporated into the prepared TCRbeta library. TCRdb itself ran the PCR reads through MiXCR, one entry per CDR3 protein. This repertoire shows 440,000 or so distinct CDR3 sequences, around 9.9% found once; its top ten account for 4.5% to 6.5%. CDR1 is SEHNR, CDR2 FQNEAQ, per germline (reference sequence). V was shortened by 4 bases and J by 4 bases, with 19 bases between the two germline ends. CDR3 length equals 16 residues. At least ten counts were recorded for this clonotype.

The sequences come from PBMCs from the stem cell graft donor, collected from the stem cell graft. The chain joins TRBV7-9 to TRBJ2-5; possible D gene TRBD1, 6 bases. The TCR originated in a human donor who donated a stem cell graft to a child with acute myeloid leukemia. The CDR3, as DNA: TGTGCCAGCAGCTCACCTATGGGACATTCGGGAGAGACCCAGTACTTC. Translation: CASSSPMGHSGETQYF. Full variable domain (remainder filled in from reference TRBV7-9 and TRBJ2-5): DTGVSQNPRHKITKRGQNVTFRCDPISEHNRLYWYRQTLGQGPEFLTYFQNEAQLEKSRLLSDRFSAERPKGSFSTLEIQRTEQGDSAMYLCASSSPMGHSGETQYFGPGTRLLVL.